This T cell receptor beta chain was profiled in a study of neurological immune-mediated disorders. The cDNA was generated by 5'RACE with 10-nucleotide random UMIs. TCRdb analysed the 5' RACE reads with MiXCR anew, one entry per CDR3 protein. The sample consists of around 53,000 distinct CDR3 sequences, more than 7% of them appearing once. Regarding time point: longitudinal time-point 3. The unsorted libraries had their origin in 2 million PBMCs stored at -80 C. This clonotype was picked up many times. Per the germline V gene, CDR1 is SQVTM and CDR2 is ANQGSEA. V lost 6 bases to trimming and J lost 4 bases; unmatched junction nucleotides: 3. The CDR3 is made up of 12 amino acids.

V and J are TRBV29-1 and TRBJ1-5; TRBD1 matches 7 bases. The sequence was obtained from a woman aged 40 to 50 in good health. The sample was PBMCs. DNA for the CDR3: TGCAGCGTAAGGGACAGTAATCAGCCCCAGCATTTT. It is translated as CSVRDSNQPQHF.